The text below deals with one T cell receptor (beta chain). Its antigen is not identified. Here immunoSEQ multiplex PCR was the method, and the copy in TCRdb shows in-frame clones only, minus some. The top ten clones hold around 3% of a sample with about 250,000 clones, 85% to 90% of them seen once. Per the germline V gene, CDR1 is SGHNT and CDR2 is YYREEE (reference sequence). The CDR3 length is 16 residues. Trimming took 1 base from V and 5 from J; bases not matched to a gene: 8. The data derive from a study of cytomegalovirus exposure and HLA in healthy donors. About the research overall: The same platform was used for the 100 to 150 validation repertoires and the 650 to 800 first-cohort repertoires, a later analysis reported. Whole-study results and caveats: Three CMV-associated chains were confirmed in vitro to be specific for CMV antigens. Subsequent analysis revealed that first-cohort TCR clusters tended to co-occur in the 130 or so validation repertoires. Overall, under 200 TCR beta chains were annotated as cytomegalovirus-associated.

The material sequenced was PBMCs. The TCR was taken from a man aged 18-30 years in good health and CMV-seronegative. The chain uses TRBV5-4 and TRBJ2-5; 10 bases fit TRBD2. Here the CDR3 reads CASSLSAGGLGETQYF. The CDR3 nucleotides are TGTGCCAGCAGCTTGTCAGCGGGGGGGCTGGGCGAGACCCAGTACTTC.